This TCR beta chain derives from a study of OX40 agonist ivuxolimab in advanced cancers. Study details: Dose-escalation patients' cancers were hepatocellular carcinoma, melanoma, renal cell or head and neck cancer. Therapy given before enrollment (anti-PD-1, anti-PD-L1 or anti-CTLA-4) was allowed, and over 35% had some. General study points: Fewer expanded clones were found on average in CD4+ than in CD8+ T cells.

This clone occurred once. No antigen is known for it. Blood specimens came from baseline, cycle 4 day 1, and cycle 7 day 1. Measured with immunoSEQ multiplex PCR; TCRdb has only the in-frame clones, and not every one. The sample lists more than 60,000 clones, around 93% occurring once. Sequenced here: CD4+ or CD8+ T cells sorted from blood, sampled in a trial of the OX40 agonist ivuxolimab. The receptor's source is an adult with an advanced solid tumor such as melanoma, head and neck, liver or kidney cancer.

The CDR3 reads CASRNTGELFF. In DNA form, the CDR3 reads TGTGCCAGCAGGAACACCGGGGAGCTGTTTTTT. The chain uses TRBV27 and TRBJ2-2; D uncertain. V was pared by 6 bases and J by 1 base, with 0 bases between. The CDR3 has 11 residues. Germline V gene data show CDR1 as MNHEY and CDR2 as SMNVEV (reference sequence).